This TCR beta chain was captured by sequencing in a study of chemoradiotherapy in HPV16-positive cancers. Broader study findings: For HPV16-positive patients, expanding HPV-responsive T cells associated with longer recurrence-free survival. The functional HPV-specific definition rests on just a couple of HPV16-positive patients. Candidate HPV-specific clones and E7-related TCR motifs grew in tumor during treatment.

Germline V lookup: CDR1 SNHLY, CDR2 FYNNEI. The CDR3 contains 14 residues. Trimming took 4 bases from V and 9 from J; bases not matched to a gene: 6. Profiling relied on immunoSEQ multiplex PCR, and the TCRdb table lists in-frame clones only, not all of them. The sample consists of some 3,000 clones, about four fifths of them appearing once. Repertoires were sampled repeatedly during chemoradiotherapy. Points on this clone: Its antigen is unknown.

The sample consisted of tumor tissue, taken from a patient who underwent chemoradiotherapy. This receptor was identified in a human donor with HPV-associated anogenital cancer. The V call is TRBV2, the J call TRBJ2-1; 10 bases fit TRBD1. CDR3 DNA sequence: TGTGCCAGCAGTGGACAGGGGGCTCTGAGTGAGCAGTTCTTC. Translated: CASSGQGALSEQFF.